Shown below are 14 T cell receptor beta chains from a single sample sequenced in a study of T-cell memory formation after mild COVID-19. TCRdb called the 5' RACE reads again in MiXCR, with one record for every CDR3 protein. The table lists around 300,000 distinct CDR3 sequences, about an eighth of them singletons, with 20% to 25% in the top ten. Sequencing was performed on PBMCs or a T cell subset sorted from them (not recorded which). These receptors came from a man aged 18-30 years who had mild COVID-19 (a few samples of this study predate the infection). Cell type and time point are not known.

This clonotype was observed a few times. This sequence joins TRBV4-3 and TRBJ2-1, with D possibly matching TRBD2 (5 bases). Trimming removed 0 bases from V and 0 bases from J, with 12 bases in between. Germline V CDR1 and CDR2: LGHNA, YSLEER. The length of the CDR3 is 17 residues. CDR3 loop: CASSQDRLGSSYNEQFF. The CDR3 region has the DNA TGCGCCAGCAGCCAAGATCGTTTGGGGAGCTCCTACAATGAGCAGTTCTTC.

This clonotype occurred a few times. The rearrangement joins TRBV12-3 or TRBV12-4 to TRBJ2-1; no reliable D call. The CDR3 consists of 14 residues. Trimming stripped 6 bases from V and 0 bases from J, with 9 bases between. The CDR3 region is CASSLLTSYNEQFF. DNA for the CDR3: TGTGCCAGCAGCCTATTGACCTCCTACAATGAGCAGTTCTTC.

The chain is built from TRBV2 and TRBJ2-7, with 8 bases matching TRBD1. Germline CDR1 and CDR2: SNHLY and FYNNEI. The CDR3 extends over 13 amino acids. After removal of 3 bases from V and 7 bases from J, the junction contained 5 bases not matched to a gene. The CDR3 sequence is CASSDGQGWEQYF. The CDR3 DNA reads TGTGCCAGCAGTGATGGACAGGGTTGGGAGCAGTACTTC.

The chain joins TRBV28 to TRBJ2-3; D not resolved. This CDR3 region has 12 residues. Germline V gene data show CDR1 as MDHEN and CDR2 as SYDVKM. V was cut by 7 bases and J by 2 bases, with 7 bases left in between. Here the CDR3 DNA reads TGTGCCAGCAAAAGAGCCACAGATACGCAGTATTTT. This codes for CASKRATDTQYF.

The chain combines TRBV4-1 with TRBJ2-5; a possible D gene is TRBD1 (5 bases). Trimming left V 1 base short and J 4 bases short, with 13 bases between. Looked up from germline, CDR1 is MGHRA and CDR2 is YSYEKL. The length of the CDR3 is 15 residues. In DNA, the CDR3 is TGCGCCAGCAGCCAAGCCAGGGCAGGGTTAGAGACCCAGTACTTC. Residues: CASSQARAGLETQYF.

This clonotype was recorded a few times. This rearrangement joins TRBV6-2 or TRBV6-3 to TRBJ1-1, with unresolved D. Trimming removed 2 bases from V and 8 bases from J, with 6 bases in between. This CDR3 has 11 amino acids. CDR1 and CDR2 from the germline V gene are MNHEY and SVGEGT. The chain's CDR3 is CASSYPDEAFF. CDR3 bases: TGTGCCAGCAGTTACCCGGACGAAGCTTTCTTT.

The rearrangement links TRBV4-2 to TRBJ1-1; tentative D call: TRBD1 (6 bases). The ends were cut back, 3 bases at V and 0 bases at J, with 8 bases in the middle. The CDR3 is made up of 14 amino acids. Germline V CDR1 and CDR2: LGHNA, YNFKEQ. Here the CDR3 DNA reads TGTGCCAGCAGCCATCAGGGGCTGAACACTGAAGCTTTCTTT. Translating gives CASSHQGLNTEAFF.

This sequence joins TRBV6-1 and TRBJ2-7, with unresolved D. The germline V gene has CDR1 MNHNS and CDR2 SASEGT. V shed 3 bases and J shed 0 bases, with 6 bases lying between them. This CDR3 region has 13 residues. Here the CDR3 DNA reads TGTGCCAGCAGTGAGGTTCACTCCTACGAGCAGTACGTC. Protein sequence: CASSEVHSYEQYV.

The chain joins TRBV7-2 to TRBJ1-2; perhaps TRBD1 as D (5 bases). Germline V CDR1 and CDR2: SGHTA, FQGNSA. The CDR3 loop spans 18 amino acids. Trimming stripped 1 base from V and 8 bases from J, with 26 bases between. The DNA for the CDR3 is TGTGCCAGCAGCTTAGGGGCGGGGCCTCGCCTCGTGGGTCGGGGCTACACCTTC. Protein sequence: CASSLGAGPRLVGRGYTF.

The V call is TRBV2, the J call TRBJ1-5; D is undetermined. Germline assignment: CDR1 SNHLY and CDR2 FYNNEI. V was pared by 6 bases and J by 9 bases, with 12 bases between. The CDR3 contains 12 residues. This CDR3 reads CASRERGGPQHF. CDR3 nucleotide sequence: TGTGCCAGCAGGGAACGTGGCGGGCCCCAGCATTTT.

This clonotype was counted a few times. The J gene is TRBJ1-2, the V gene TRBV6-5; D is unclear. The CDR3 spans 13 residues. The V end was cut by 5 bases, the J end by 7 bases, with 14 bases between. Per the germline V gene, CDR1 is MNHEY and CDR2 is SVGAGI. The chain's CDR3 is CASSRLDGSGYTF. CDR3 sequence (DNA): TGTGCCAGCAGTCGACTCGATGGTAGTGGCTACACCTTC.

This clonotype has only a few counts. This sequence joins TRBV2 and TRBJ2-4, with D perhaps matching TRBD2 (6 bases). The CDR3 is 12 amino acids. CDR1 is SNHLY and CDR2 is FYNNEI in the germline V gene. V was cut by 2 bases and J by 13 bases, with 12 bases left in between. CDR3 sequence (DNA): TGTGCCAGCAGTGAAATGTCAGCGGGCCAGTACTTC. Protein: CASSEMSAGQYF. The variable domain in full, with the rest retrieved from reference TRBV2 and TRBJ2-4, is EPEVTQTPSHQVTQMGQEVILRCVPISNHLYFYWYRQILGQKVEFLVSFYNNEISEKSEIFDDQFSVERPDGSNFTLKIRSTKLEDSAMYFCASSEMSAGQYFGAGTRLSVL.

CDR3 amino acids: CASSLDREGTQYF. CDR3 bases: TGTGCCAGCAGCTTAGATAGGGAGGGGACCCAGTACTTC. V is TRBV7-2 and J is TRBJ2-5, with 7 bases aligning to TRBD2. CDR3 size: 13 residues. Germline V gene data show CDR1 as SGHTA and CDR2 as FQGNSA. With 1 base clipped from V and 7 bases from J, the junction kept 3 bases outside the gene matches.

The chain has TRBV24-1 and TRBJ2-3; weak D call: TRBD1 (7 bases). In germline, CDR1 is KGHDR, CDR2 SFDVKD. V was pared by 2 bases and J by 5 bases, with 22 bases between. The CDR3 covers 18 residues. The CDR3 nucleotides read TGTGCCACCAGTGATTCCCCAGGGGGAGGAAAATTCGGAGATACGCAGTATTTT. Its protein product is CATSDSPGGGKFGDTQYF.